A single TCR beta chain is shown here with its context. The data were obtained in a study of cytomegalovirus exposure and HLA in healthy donors. This CDR3 comprises 15 residues. Looked up from germline, CDR1 is ENHRY and CDR2 is SYGVKD. V was clipped by 4 bases and J by 4 bases; unmatched bases: 7. Use of 60 Vbeta and 13 Jbeta primers characterized the PCR. Method: immunoSEQ multiplex PCR; TCRdb's copy keeps in-frame clones and lacks some. The sample lists under 150,000 clones, roughly two thirds seen once, with roughly 1.6% in the top ten. The origin of this receptor is a man younger than 40 in good health and CMV-seropositive. The chain joins TRBV10-3 to TRBJ2-4, with 7 bases fitting TRBD2. Specimen: PBMCs. The CDR3 DNA reads as TGTGCCATCAGTGTAGGCGGGAGCGGGAAAAACATTCAGTACTTC. It codes for CAISVGGSGKNIQYF.